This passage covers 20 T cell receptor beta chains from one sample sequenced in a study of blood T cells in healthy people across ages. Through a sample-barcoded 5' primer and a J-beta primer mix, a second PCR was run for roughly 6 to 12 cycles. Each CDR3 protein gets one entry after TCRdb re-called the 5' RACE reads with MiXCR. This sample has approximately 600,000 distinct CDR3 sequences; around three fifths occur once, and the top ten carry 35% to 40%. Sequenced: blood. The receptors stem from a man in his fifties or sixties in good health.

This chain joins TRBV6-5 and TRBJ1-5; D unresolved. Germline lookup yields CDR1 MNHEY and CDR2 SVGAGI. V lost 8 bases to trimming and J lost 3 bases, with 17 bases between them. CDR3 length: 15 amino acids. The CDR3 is CASGPGLHLNQPQHF. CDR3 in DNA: TGTGCCAGCGGCCCTGGACTGCACCTCAATCAGCCCCAGCATTTT.

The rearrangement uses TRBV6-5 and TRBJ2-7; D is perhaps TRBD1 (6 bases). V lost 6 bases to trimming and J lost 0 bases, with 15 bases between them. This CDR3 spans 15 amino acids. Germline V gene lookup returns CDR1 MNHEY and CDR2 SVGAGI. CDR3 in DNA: TGTGCCAGCAGGAAACAGGGTATAGTCTCCTACGAGCAGTACTTC. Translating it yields CASRKQGIVSYEQYF.

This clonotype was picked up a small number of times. CDR3 loop: CASSQDSRTSGGYTDTQYF. The CDR3 coding sequence is TGCGCCAGCAGCCAAGATTCCCGGACTAGCGGGGGGTACACAGATACGCAGTATTTT. This chain uses TRBV4-1 with TRBJ2-3; 14 bases are a match to TRBD2. This CDR3 is built from 19 residues. CDR1 and CDR2 (germline): MGHRA, YSYEKL. V lost 0 bases to trimming and J lost 2 bases; unmatched junction nucleotides: 7.

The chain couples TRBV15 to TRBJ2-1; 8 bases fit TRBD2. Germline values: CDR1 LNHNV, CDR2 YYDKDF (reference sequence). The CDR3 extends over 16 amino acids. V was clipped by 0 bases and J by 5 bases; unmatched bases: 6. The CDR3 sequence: CATSRDRAGGDNEQFF. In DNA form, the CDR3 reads TGTGCCACCAGCAGAGATCGTGCGGGGGGAGACAATGAGCAGTTCTTC.

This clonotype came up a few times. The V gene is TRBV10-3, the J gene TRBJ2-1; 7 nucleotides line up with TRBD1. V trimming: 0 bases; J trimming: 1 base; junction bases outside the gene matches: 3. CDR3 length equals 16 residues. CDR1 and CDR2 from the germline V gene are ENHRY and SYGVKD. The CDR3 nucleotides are TGTGCCATCAGTGAGTCCGGACAGGAGTCCTACAATGAGCAGTTCTTC. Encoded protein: CAISESGQESYNEQFF.

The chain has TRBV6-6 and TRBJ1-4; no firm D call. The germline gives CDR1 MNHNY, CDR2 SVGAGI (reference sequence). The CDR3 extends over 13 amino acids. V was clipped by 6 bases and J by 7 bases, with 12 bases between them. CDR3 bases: TGTGCCAGCAGAGGCCCAGAGGGTGAAAAACTGTTTTTT. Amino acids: CASRGPEGEKLFF.

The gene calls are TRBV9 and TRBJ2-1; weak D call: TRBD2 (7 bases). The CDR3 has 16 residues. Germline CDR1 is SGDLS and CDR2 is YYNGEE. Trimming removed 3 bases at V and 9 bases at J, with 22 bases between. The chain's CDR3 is CASSETGGGGTIEQFF. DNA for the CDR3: TGTGCCAGCAGCGAAACCGGGGGAGGGGGTACAATTGAGCAGTTCTTC.

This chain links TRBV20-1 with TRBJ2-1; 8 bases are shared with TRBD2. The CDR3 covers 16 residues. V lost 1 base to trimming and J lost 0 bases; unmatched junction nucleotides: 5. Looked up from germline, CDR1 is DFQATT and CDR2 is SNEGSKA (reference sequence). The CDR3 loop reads CSARVTSASSYNEQFF. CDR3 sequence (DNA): TGCAGTGCTAGAGTGACTAGCGCGAGCTCCTACAATGAGCAGTTCTTC.

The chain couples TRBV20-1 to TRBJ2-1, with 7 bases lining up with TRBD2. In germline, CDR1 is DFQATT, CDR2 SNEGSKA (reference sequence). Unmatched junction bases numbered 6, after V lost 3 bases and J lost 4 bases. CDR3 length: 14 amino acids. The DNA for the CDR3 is TGCAGTGCTAGGGCTGGGGGGGGTTACAATGAGCAGTTCTTC. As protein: CSARAGGGYNEQFF.

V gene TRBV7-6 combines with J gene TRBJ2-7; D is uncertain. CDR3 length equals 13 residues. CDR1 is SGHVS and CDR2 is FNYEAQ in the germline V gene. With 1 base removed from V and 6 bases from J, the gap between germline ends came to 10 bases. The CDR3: CASSLVGAFEQYF. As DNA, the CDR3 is TGTGCCAGCAGCTTAGTGGGCGCGTTCGAGCAGTACTTC.

The CDR3 protein is CASSRVIFYEQYF. Written as DNA, the CDR3 is TGCGCCAGCAGCCGGGTCATCTTCTACGAGCAGTACTTC. This chain connects TRBV4-3 to TRBJ2-4; no definite D call. The closer fit of TRBJ2-7 to the DNA end suggests the J call may be wrong. The CDR3 is 13 amino acids. Germline CDR1 and CDR2: LGHNA and YSLEER.

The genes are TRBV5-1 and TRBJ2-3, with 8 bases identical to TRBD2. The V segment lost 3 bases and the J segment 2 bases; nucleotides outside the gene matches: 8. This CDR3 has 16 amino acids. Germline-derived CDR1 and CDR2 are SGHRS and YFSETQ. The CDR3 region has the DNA TGCGCCAGCAGCTGTCTGGCGGGGGGCTCCACAGATACGCAGTATTTT. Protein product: CASSCLAGGSTDTQYF.

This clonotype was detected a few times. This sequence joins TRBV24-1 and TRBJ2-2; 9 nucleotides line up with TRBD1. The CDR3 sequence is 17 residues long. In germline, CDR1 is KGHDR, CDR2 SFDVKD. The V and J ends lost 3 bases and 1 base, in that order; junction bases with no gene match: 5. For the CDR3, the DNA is TGTGCCACCAGTGATCCTCCGGGACAGGGGAACACCGGGGAGCTGTTTTTT. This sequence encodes CATSDPPGQGNTGELFF.

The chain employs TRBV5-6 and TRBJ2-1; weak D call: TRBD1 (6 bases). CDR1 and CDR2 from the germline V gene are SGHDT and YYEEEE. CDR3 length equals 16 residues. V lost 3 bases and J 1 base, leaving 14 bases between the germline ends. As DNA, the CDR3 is TGTGCCAGCAGCTCGACAGGTCGAAGGTCCTACAATGAGCAGTTCTTC. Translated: CASSSTGRRSYNEQFF.

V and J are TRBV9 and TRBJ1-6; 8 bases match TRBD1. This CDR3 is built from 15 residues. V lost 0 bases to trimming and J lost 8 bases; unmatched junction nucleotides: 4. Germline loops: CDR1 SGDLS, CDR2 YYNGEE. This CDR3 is CASSVGQGIDSPLHF. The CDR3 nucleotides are TGTGCCAGCAGCGTAGGACAGGGGATCGATTCACCCCTCCACTTT. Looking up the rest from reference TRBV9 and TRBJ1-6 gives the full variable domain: DSGVTQTPKHLITATGQRVTLRCSPRSGDLSVYWYQQSLDQGLQFLIQYYNGEERAKGNILERFSAQQFPDLHSELNLSSLELGDSALYFCASSVGQGIDSPLHFGNGTRLTVT.

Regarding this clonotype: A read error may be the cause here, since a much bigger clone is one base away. CDR3 nucleotide sequence: TGTGCCAGCTCACTCGGACAGGAGTCCAATGAGCAGTTCTTC. Protein product: CASSLGQESNEQFF. This chain uses TRBV18 with TRBJ2-1, with 7 nucleotides matching TRBD1. The length of the CDR3 is 14 residues. V was pared by 4 bases and J by 6 bases, with 6 bases of the junction left unmatched. Germline V gene lookup returns CDR1 KGHSH and CDR2 LQKENI.

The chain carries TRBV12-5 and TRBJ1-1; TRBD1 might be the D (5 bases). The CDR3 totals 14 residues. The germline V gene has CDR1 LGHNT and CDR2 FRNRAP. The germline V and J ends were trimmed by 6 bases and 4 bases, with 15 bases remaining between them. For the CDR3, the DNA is TGTGCTAGTGGGAACGGACGTCAGGGCACTGAAGCTTTCTTT. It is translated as CASGNGRQGTEAFF.

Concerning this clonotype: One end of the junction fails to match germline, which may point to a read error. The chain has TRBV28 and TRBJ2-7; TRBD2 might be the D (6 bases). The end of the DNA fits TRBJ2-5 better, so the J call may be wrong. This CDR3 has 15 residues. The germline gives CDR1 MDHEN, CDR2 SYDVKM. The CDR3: CAGSLWGVTQETQYF. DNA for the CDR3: TGTGCCGGCAGTTTATGGGGGGTCACCCAAGAGACCCAGTACTTC.

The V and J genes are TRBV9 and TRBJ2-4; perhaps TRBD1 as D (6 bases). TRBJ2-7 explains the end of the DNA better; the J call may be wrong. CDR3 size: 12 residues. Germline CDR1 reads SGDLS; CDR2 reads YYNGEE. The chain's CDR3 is CASSVVGGEQYF. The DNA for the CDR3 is TGTGCCAGCAGCGTAGTAGGGGGCGAGCAGTACTTC.

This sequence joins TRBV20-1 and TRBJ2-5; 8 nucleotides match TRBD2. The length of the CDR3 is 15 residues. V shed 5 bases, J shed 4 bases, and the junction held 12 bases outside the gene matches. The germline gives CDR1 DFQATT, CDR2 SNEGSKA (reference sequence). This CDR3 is CSAGVARGGTETQYF. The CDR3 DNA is TGCAGTGCTGGAGTCGCCCGGGGGGGAACAGAGACCCAGTACTTC.